This T cell receptor (beta chain) was profiled in a study of T cell repertoires in cytomegalovirus infection. At the level of the study: Epitope selection comprised recently identified HLA-C-restricted CMV epitopes and well-studied HLA-B-restricted CMV epitopes. Public TCR beta signatures indicated both CMV infection and matching HLA type.

Each CDR3 protein gets one entry after TCRdb re-called the reads with MiXCR. The sample has more than 300,000 distinct CDR3 sequences, roughly 36% seen once. With 4 bases clipped from V and 8 bases from J, the junction kept 5 bases outside the gene matches. CDR3 length equals 15 residues. Germline V gives CDR1 MNHEY, CDR2 SMNVEV (reference sequence). This clonotype was counted only a few times. Its antigen is currently unknown. Regarding the study as a whole: People with CMV and the relevant HLA were identified by cumulative public TCR beta family frequency. In two of eight donors, the top clonotype was HLA-C-restricted CMV-specific.

This TCR came from a human donor in good health (CMV status not recorded). Some clones in this sample may be carry-over from other donors' samples. Sequences were derived from cultured PBMCs, sampled from culture after CMV antigen stimulation. The chain employs TRBV27 and TRBJ2-1; TRBD2 matches 13 bases. For the CDR3, the DNA is TGTGCCAGCAGTTCGGGACTAGCGGGATTGGATGAGCAGTTCTTC. Protein: CASSSGLAGLDEQFF.